These 11 T cell receptor beta chains share one sample of origin, sequenced in a study of beta chain features in type 1 diabetes. These receptors have no known antigen. Sequenced material consisted of expressed TCRB transcripts (all of the isolated RNA was reverse transcribed). Here immunoSEQ multiplex PCR was the method, and the copy in TCRdb shows in-frame clones only, minus some. Of some 45,000 clones in the sample, over 60% were seen once. Overall study findings and caveats: In every one of the four CD4+ subsets, TCRB CDR3s were moderately but significantly shorter in Type 1 diabetes patients.

Sequenced: Tregs from blood. The receptors derive from a woman aged 18-35 years with type 1 diabetes.

This chain joins TRBV5-1 and TRBJ2-2; 9 bases are shared with TRBD1. V was pared by 5 bases and J by 2 bases, with 10 bases of the junction left unmatched. CDR3 length: 17 residues. In germline, CDR1 is SGHRS, CDR2 YFSETQ. DNA for the CDR3: TGCGCCAGCAGTTACCTACCGGGACAGGGAAACACCGGGGAGCTGTTTTTT. Translating it yields CASSYLPGQGNTGELFF.

V gene TRBV4-3 combines with J gene TRBJ2-1; 13 nucleotides align to TRBD2. The germline gives CDR1 LGHNA, CDR2 YSLEER. The CDR3 totals 15 residues. After removal of 6 bases from V and 9 bases from J, the junction contained 8 bases not matched to a gene. The CDR3 is CASSYGLAGVLEQFF. The CDR3 DNA is TGCGCCAGCAGTTACGGACTAGCGGGAGTTCTTGAGCAGTTCTTC.

The V gene is TRBV5-5, the J gene TRBJ1-2; no clear D gene. In germline, CDR1 is SGHKS, CDR2 YYEKEE (reference sequence). The CDR3 consists of 14 residues. The germline V and J ends were trimmed by 2 bases and 0 bases, with 8 bases remaining between them. The CDR3 DNA follows: TGTGCCAGCAGCTTCACGGGATCTAACTATGGCTACACCTTC. Translating it yields CASSFTGSNYGYTF.

This clone showed up just once. This chain links TRBV6-5 with TRBJ2-1; D gene uncertain. V lost 4 bases to trimming and J lost 8 bases, with 18 bases between them. The CDR3 totals 15 residues. Germline values: CDR1 MNHEY, CDR2 SVGAGI. The CDR3 region has the DNA TGTGCCAGCAGTTGGGTTGGCGACCGACTGTATGAGCAGTTCTTC. The encoded protein is CASSWVGDRLYEQFF.

In this sample, this clone turned up once. This sequence joins TRBV5-1 and TRBJ2-7; possible D gene TRBD1, 6 bases. The last part of the DNA fits TRBJ2-1 better; the J call may be wrong. The germline V gene encodes CDR1 SGHRS and CDR2 YFSETQ. This CDR3 has 14 amino acids. CDR3 protein: CASSPRTGSDEQFF. The CDR3 DNA sequence: TGCGCCAGCAGCCCTCGTACAGGGAGTGATGAGCAGTTCTTC.

This clone was seen a few times. The chain is built from TRBV2 and TRBJ1-2; D is perhaps TRBD1 (5 bases). Trimming removed 3 bases at V and 4 bases at J, with 12 bases between. Looked up from germline, CDR1 is SNHLY and CDR2 is FYNNEI. The CDR3 spans 14 residues. CDR3 sequence: CASSEREGTYGYTF. CDR3 DNA: TGTGCCAGCAGTGAGAGGGAGGGGACCTATGGCTACACCTTC.

CDR3 sequence reads: CASSLPGGDIQYF. The CDR3 DNA sequence: TGTGCCAGCAGCTTGCCGGGAGGGGACATTCAGTACTTC. J is TRBJ2-4 and V is TRBV7-2; TRBD2 agrees at 8 bases. From germline, CDR1 is SGHTA and CDR2 FQGNSA. The CDR3 length is 13 residues. The V and J ends lost 3 bases and 8 bases, in that order; junction bases with no gene match: 3.

This clone appeared a few times. The V and J genes are TRBV7-2 and TRBJ2-3, with TRBD2 matching over 12 bases. Germline V gene lookup returns CDR1 SGHTA and CDR2 FQGNSA. The CDR3 covers 14 residues. V lost 5 bases to trimming and J lost 5 bases; unmatched junction nucleotides: 2. The CDR3 reads CASSPGLAGDTQYF. In DNA, the CDR3 is TGTGCCAGCAGCCCGGGACTAGCGGGAGATACGCAGTATTTT.

This clone showed up just a few times. The chain uses TRBV12-2 and TRBJ1-1. TRBV12-2 is designated a pseudogene. CDR3 length: 15 amino acids. In DNA form, the CDR3 reads TGTGCAAGTCGCTTAGTGGGGGGGCTGAGGACTGAAGCTTTCTTT. It yields the protein CASRLVGGLRTEAFF.

The chain links TRBV6-1 to TRBJ1-6; tentatively, D is TRBD1 (6 bases). V dropped 0 bases and J dropped 3 bases, with 6 bases sitting between them. The CDR3 covers 15 residues. Germline CDR1 MNHNS, CDR2 SASEGT. Here the CDR3 reads CASSEAGGYNSPLHF. CDR3 sequence (DNA): TGTGCCAGCAGTGAAGCAGGGGGCTATAATTCACCCCTCCACTTT.

This chain uses TRBV7-2 with TRBJ2-7; maybe TRBD1 (6 bases). Between the trimmed V and J ends, which lost 5 bases and 5 bases, there was a span of 19 bases. Germline assignment: CDR1 SGHTA and CDR2 FQGNSA. The CDR3 consists of 15 residues. CDR3 coding DNA: TGTGCCAGCAGCCCCCTCCAGGGGCGCTCTAACGAGCAGTACTTC. It is translated as CASSPLQGRSNEQYF.